A single sample gave rise to the 22 T cell receptor beta chains below, sequenced in a study of T cell repertoires in cytomegalovirus infection. MiXCR was run by TCRdb on the reads, yielding one entry per CDR3 protein. The sample has 130,000 or so distinct CDR3 sequences; about 6.5% are singletons. The sequencing sample was made of PBMCs. All receptors come from a human donor in good health (CMV status not recorded). Some clones in this sample may be carry-over from other donors' samples.

This clonotype was observed many times. The V gene is TRBV7-3, the J gene TRBJ2-5, with 9 bases matching TRBD2. J lost 5 bases, V lost 5 bases, and 9 bases had no gene match. The CDR3 contains 15 residues. From germline, CDR1 is SGHTA and CDR2 FQGTGA. DNA of the CDR3: TGTGCCAGCAGCCCAATGGGTAGCGGGGGTGAGACCCAGTACTTC. It codes for CASSPMGSGGETQYF. Complete variable domain (other parts from reference TRBV7-3 and TRBJ2-5): GAGVSQTPSNKVTEKGKYVELRCDPISGHTALYWYRQSLGQGPEFLIYFQGTGAADDSGLPNDRFFAVRPEGSVSTLKIQRTERGDSAVYLCASSPMGSGGETQYFGPGTRLLVL.

The rearrangement joins TRBV11-2 to TRBJ2-3, with 10 bases that match TRBD2. The CDR3 length is 16 residues. V trimming: 2 bases; J trimming: 1 base; junction bases outside the gene matches: 3. The V gene's germline CDR1 is SGHAT and CDR2 FQNNGV. CDR3 sequence reads: CASSLSGLAGTDTQYF. The CDR3 bases are TGTGCCAGCAGCTTATCCGGACTAGCGGGCACAGATACGCAGTATTTT.

V and J are TRBV14 and TRBJ2-6; D not resolved. Trimming took off 1 base at V and 8 bases at J, with 15 bases between the two ends. The germline gives CDR1 SGHDN, CDR2 FVKESK. The CDR3 length is 16 residues. The CDR3, as DNA: TGTGCCAGCAGCCAAGTTGGTAGGGTAGGGACCAACGTCCTGACTTTC. This gives the protein CASSQVGRVGTNVLTF.

This clonotype occurred many times. This chain uses TRBV4-2 with TRBJ1-5; D is uncertain. The germline V and J ends were trimmed by 4 bases and 3 bases, with 13 bases remaining between them. CDR1 is LGHNA, CDR2 YNFKEQ, per germline. This CDR3 comprises 15 residues. CDR3 in DNA: TGTGCCAGCAGCCCCCGGAGTCAAAACAATCAGCCCCAGCATTTT. Its protein product is CASSPRSQNNQPQHF.

In its sample, this clonotype was seen many times. The CDR3 sequence: CASSSSGGASYNEQFF. The CDR3 nucleotides are TGTGCCAGCAGCTCCAGCGGGGGGGCGTCCTACAATGAGCAGTTCTTC. This sequence joins TRBV7-2 and TRBJ2-1, with 10 bases identical to TRBD2. J was trimmed by 1 base and V by 4 bases; bases with no gene match: 4. CDR3 size: 16 residues. Germline loops: CDR1 SGHTA, CDR2 FQGNSA.

The sample holds a few counts of this clonotype. The chain combines TRBV11-3 with TRBJ1-1, with 8 bases fitting TRBD1. This CDR3 is 13 amino acids long. Germline V gene lookup returns CDR1 SGHNT and CDR2 YENEEA. After removal of 6 bases from V and 7 bases from J, the junction contained 7 bases not matched to a gene. The DNA for the CDR3 is TGTGCCAGCAGTTCGGACAGGGCGGTTGAAGCTTTCTTT. This sequence encodes CASSSDRAVEAFF. The complete variable domain, with remaining parts taken from reference TRBV11-3 and TRBJ1-1, reads EAGVVQSPRYKIIEKKQPVAFWCNPISGHNTLYWYLQNLGQGPELLIRYENEEAVDDSQLPKDRFSAERLKGVDSTLKIQPAELGDSAVYLCASSSDRAVEAFFGQGTRLTVV.

The rearrangement links TRBV19 to TRBJ1-4; 8 positions match TRBD1. The CDR3 contains 16 residues. Germline loops: CDR1 LNHDA, CDR2 SQIVND (reference sequence). The junction had 5 bases not matched to a gene; V was cut back by 5 bases and J by 0 bases. CDR3 in DNA: TGTGCCAGTAGTCTACAGGGGGGGACAACTAATGAAAAACTGTTTTTT. Translation gives CASSLQGGTTNEKLFF.

This clonotype was observed many times. V and J are TRBV7-2 and TRBJ2-3; 9 bases line up with TRBD2. The V and J ends lost 2 bases and 5 bases, in that order; junction bases with no gene match: 5. Germline CDR1 and CDR2: SGHTA and FQGNSA. The CDR3 runs 15 residues. CDR3 nucleotides: TGTGCCAGCAGCTTAAGGCGGGGGGGCCAAGATACGCAGTATTTT. Its protein product is CASSLRRGGQDTQYF.

This clonotype was seen repeatedly, ten times or more. The chain couples TRBV7-3 to TRBJ2-5, with 8 positions matching TRBD2. The CDR3 is 13 amino acids. The V and J ends lost 5 bases and 5 bases, in that order; junction bases with no gene match: 4. Germline values: CDR1 SGHTA, CDR2 FQGTGA. Here the CDR3 DNA reads TGTGCCAGCAGCCCGGGGGGGGGGGAGACCCAGTACTTC. This encodes CASSPGGGETQYF. Based on the CDR3 plus reference TRBV7-3 and TRBJ2-5, the full variable domain is GAGVSQTPSNKVTEKGKYVELRCDPISGHTALYWYRQSLGQGPEFLIYFQGTGAADDSGLPNDRFFAVRPEGSVSTLKIQRTERGDSAVYLCASSPGGGETQYFGPGTRLLVL.

This clonotype was detected only a few times. The chain recombines TRBV5-5 with TRBJ2-1; D not certain. Germline-derived CDR1 and CDR2 are SGHKS and YYEKEE (reference sequence). The CDR3 spans 18 residues. With 1 base removed from V and 2 bases from J, the gap between germline ends came to 19 bases. The DNA of the CDR3 is TGTGCCAGCAGCTTGAGGTGGAGCGAAATTAATCCCTACAATGAGCAGTTCTTC. Its protein product is CASSLRWSEINPYNEQFF.

The chain uses TRBV7-6 and TRBJ1-6; D is unresolved. V lost 5 bases and J lost 4, with 12 bases in between. CDR3 length: 15 amino acids. Germline CDR1 is SGHVS and CDR2 is FNYEAQ. The chain's CDR3 is CASSVCDTYNSPLHF. DNA for the CDR3: TGTGCCAGCAGCGTATGTGACACTTATAATTCACCCCTCCACTTT.

The table lists this clonotype with many counts. The chain has TRBV2 and TRBJ2-7; 7 bases agree with TRBD2. V lost 6 bases and J lost 6; bases outside the gene matches: 11. Germline CDR1 reads SNHLY; CDR2 reads FYNNEI. The CDR3 is 14 residues long. The CDR3 DNA sequence: TGTGCCAGCAGGGGAGGGACGAGGAGGGGCGAGCAGTACTTC. Its translation is CASRGGTRRGEQYF.

This clonotype was picked up many times. The genes are TRBV3-1 and TRBJ2-1; D not certain. The V end was cut by 1 base, the J end by 9 bases, with 7 bases between. This CDR3 contains 12 residues. Germline loops: CDR1 LGHDT, CDR2 YNNKEL (reference sequence). CDR3: CASSQAESEQFF. The CDR3 DNA follows: TGTGCCAGCAGCCAAGCAGAAAGTGAGCAGTTCTTC.

The rearrangement uses TRBV28 and TRBJ1-6; D ambiguous. The CDR3 extends over 15 amino acids. Germline CDR1 is MDHEN and CDR2 is SYDVKM. V lost 6 bases to trimming and J lost 7 bases, with 16 bases between them. Here the CDR3 DNA reads TGTGCCAGCAGCTCAATGGGAGGGAACAATTCACCCCTCCACTTT. Translating it yields CASSSMGGNNSPLHF.

The rearrangement joins TRBV10-3 to TRBJ2-1; TRBD1 or TRBD2 may be the D gene (6 bases each). The CDR3 loop spans 15 amino acids. V lost 0 bases to trimming and J lost 6 bases, with 12 bases between them. CDR1 is ENHRY, CDR2 SYGVKD, per germline. CDR3 coding DNA: TGTGCCATCAGTGAGTCCTCGGGGGCGCTCAATGAGCAGTTCTTC. This codes for CAISESSGALNEQFF.

This clonotype was detected many times. J is TRBJ2-4 and V is TRBV11-2; D may be TRBD1 (6 bases). Germline V gene sequence: CDR1 SGHAT, CDR2 FQNNGV. The germline V and J ends were trimmed by 5 bases and 0 bases, with 17 bases remaining between them. The CDR3 extends over 17 amino acids. CDR3 sequence (DNA): TGTGCCAGCAGCGCCTTGACAGGACCACTAGCCAAAAACATTCAGTACTTC. Translated: CASSALTGPLAKNIQYF.

This chain joins TRBV29-1 and TRBJ1-1; 7 positions agree with TRBD1. Germline V gene lookup returns CDR1 SQVTM and CDR2 ANQGSEA. The CDR3 is made up of 14 amino acids. The ends lost 6 bases at V and 3 bases at J; junction bases unmatched: 10. CDR3 sequence reads: CSVIVRGFDTEAFF. Here the CDR3 DNA reads TGCAGCGTGATAGTCAGGGGGTTCGACACTGAAGCTTTCTTT.

This clonotype has ten or more counts. The chain couples TRBV12-3 or TRBV12-4 to TRBJ2-5; 9 nucleotides line up with TRBD1. Unmatched junction bases numbered 9, after V lost 5 bases and J lost 5 bases. There are 15 residues in the CDR3. The CDR3: CASSQHGTGSETQYF. DNA for the CDR3: TGTGCCAGCAGTCAACACGGGACAGGGAGCGAGACCCAGTACTTC.

This clonotype has ten or more counts. This chain uses TRBV7-2 with TRBJ2-2; D is perhaps TRBD1 or TRBD2 (6 bases each). CDR3 size: 16 residues. Germline V lookup: CDR1 SGHTA, CDR2 FQGNSA. Trimming took off 1 base at V and 5 bases at J, with 14 bases between the two ends. DNA for the CDR3: TGTGCCAGCAGCTTAGTTTCAGGGGCGGGGACCGGGGAGCTGTTTTTT. This encodes CASSLVSGAGTGELFF.

The chain is built from TRBV29-1 and TRBJ2-5; 9 bases are a match to TRBD1. CDR3 length: 13 residues. Per germline, CDR1 SQVTM and CDR2 ANQGSEA. V was pared by 8 bases and J by 9 bases, with 13 bases of the junction left unmatched. Written as DNA, the CDR3 is TGCAGCTCCGGACAGGGGTACGAGGGGGCCCAGTACTTC. It codes for CSSGQGYEGAQYF.

This clonotype was seen at least ten times. This sequence joins TRBV20-1 and TRBJ2-3, with 9 nucleotides matching TRBD2. J was trimmed by 0 bases and V by 0 bases; bases with no gene match: 19. The CDR3 loop spans 21 amino acids. CDR1 is DFQATT, CDR2 SNEGSKA, per germline (reference sequence). The CDR3 region is CSARDPPSPASGVLSTDTQYF. In DNA, the CDR3 is TGCAGTGCTAGAGACCCCCCCTCCCCCGCTAGCGGGGTCCTCAGCACAGATACGCAGTATTTT.

This clonotype has a handful of counts. The CDR3 DNA reads TGCGCCAGCAGCTTGAAGGGGATTAATGAAAAACTGTTTTTT. Protein sequence: CASSLKGINEKLFF. The rearrangement links TRBV5-1 to TRBJ1-4, with TRBD1 as a possible D gene (5 bases). Trimming shortened V by 1 base and J by 4 bases, and 8 bases separated the two germline ends. The germline V gene has CDR1 SGHRS and CDR2 YFSETQ. The CDR3 loop spans 14 amino acids.